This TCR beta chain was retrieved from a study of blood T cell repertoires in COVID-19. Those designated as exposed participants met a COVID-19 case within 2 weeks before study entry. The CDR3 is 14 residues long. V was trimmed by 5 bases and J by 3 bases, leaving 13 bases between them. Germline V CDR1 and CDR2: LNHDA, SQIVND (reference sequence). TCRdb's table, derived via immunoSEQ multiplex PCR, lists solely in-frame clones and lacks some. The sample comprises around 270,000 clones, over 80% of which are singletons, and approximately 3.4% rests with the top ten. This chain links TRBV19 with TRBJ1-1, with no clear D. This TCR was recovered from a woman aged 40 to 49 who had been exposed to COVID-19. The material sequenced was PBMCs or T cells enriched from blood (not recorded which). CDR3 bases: TGTGCCAGTAGTTTGGATGGAGCGGACACTGAAGCTTTCTTT. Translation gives CASSLDGADTEAFF.